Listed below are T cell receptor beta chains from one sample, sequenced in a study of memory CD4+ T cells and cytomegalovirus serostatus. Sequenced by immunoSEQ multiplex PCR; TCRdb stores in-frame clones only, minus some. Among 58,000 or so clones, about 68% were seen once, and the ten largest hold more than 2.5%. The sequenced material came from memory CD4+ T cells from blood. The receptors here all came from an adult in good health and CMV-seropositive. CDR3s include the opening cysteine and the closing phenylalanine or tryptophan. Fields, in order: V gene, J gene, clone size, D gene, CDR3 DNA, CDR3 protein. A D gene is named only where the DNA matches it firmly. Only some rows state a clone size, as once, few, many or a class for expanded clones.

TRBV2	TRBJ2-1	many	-	TGTGCCAGCAAACAGGGGGGGTACAATGAGCAGTTCTTC	CASKQGGYNEQFF
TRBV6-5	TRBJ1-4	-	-	TGTGCCAGCAAACAATCCGGAGGGGCTAGTGAAAAACTGTTTTTT	CASKQSGGASEKLFF
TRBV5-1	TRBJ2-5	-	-	TGCGCCAGCAGCTTGGAGGGTCAAGAGACCCAGTACTTC	CASSLEGQETQYF
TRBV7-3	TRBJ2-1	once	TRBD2	TGTGCCAGCAGCCGCGGGACTAGCGGGAGCTATGAGCAGTTCTTC	CASSRGTSGSYEQFF
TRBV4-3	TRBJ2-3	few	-	TGCGCCAGCAGCCCGCGGGGACAGTACACAGATACGCAGTATTTT	CASSPRGQYTDTQYF
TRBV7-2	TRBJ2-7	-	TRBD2	TGTGCCAGCAGCCGACTAGCGGGAGGAGATGAGCAGTACTTC	CASSRLAGGDEQYF
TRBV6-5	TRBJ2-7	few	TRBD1	TGTGCCACCCGAAACGGACAGGTCTACGAGCAGTACTTC	CATRNGQVYEQYF
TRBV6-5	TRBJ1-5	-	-	TGTGCCAGCAGTTACCGGACATCGGGGGAGCCCCAGCATTTT	CASSYRTSGEPQHF
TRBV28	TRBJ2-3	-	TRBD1	TGTGCCAGCAGTTCCGCCAGACAGGGTTTCGGAGATACGCAGTATTTT	CASSSARQGFGDTQYF
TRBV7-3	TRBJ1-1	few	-	TGTGCCAGCAGTCTTTCGGGTACTGAAGCTTTCTTT	CASSLSGTEAFF
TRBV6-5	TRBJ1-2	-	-	TGTGCCAGCAGTTACTCGGGCAGGGTATTTGATGGCTACACCTTC	CASSYSGRVFDGYTF
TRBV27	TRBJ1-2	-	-	TGTGCCAGCAGATCACAGGGAGAGTATGGCTACACCTTC	CASRSQGEYGYTF
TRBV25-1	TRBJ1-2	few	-	TGTGCCAGCAGTGAAGCAGGGAGAGATGGCTACACCTTC	CASSEAGRDGYTF
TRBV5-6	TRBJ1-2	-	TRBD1	TGTGCCAGCAGCTCTCAGGATTGGGACAGGGGTTTCAACTATGGCTACACCTTC	CASSSQDWDRGFNYGYTF
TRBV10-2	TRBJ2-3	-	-	TGCGCCAGCAGCAGCACAGATACGCAGTATTTT	CASSSTDTQYF
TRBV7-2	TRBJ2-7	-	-	TGTGCCAGCAGCCTCCGGGACACAGCCTACGAGCAGTACTTC	CASSLRDTAYEQYF
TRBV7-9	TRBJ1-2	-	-	TGTGCCAGCAGTCCAGGGTTCCTCAACTATGGCTACACCTTC	CASSPGFLNYGYTF
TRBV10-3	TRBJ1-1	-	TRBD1	TGTGCCATCAGCGCGGGATCCGGGACAGGGTCCAGCACTGAAGCTTTCTTT	CAISAGSGTGSSTEAFF
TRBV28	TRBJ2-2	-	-	TGTGCCAGCACCAAGGGGGGCCTTGGCGGGGAGCTGTTTTTT	CASTKGGLGGELFF
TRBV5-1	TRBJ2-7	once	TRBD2	TGCGCCAGCAGCTTGGTAGCGGGAAGGGTAGGAGACGAGCAGTACTTC	CASSLVAGRVGDEQYF
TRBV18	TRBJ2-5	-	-	TGTGCCAGCTCACCTACGCTGGGGACGGAAAAGACCCAGTACTTC	CASSPTLGTEKTQYF
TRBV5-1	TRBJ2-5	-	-	TGCGCCAGCAGCTTGCTCTTCCAAGAGACCCAGTACTTC	CASSLLFQETQYF
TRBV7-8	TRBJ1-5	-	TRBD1	TGTGCCAGCAGCCCCGGACAGGGGAAAGAGCCCCAGCATTTT	CASSPGQGKEPQHF
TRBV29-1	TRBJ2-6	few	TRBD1	TGCAGCGTTGTGGGACAGGCCTTCTCTGGGGCCAACGTCCTGACTTTC	CSVVGQAFSGANVLTF
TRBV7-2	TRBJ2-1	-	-	TGTGCCAGCAGCTTAGATGCTTGGCGGGCCGGAGGGTACAATGAGCAGTTCTTC	CASSLDAWRAGGYNEQFF
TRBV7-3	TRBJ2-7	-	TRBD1	TGTGCCAGCAGCCCCGGGACAGCCGGGCTAGGCGAGCAGTACTTC	CASSPGTAGLGEQYF
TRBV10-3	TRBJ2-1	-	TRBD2	TGTGCCATCAGTCCGACTAGCGGGAGGCAGGTTGAGCAGTTCTTC	CAISPTSGRQVEQFF
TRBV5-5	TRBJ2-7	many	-	TGTGCCAGCAGCTTGGCCTCGACTCAGACCTACGAGCAGTACTTC	CASSLASTQTYEQYF
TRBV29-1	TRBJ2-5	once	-	TGCAGCGTTGAAGACCCAGTGTCGGAGACCCAGTACTTC	CSVEDPVSETQYF
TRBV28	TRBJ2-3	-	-	TGTGCCATCGGGCCCACGGGGGATACGCAGTATTTT	CAIGPTGDTQYF
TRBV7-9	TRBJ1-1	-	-	TGTGCCAGCAGCTTGGGACAGAACACTGAAGCTTTCTTT	CASSLGQNTEAFF